The clone carrying this T cell receptor beta chain was found once. Its target is unknown. This sample is drawn from a study of blood T cells in healthy people across ages. Total RNA extracted from each sample amounted to at least 6 micrograms. For the second PCR, which ran for about 6 to 11 cycles, a sample-barcoded 5' primer and a J-beta primer mix were used. Via MiXCR, TCRdb re-called the 5' RACE reads, giving one row per CDR3 protein. The sample carries about 1.5 million distinct CDR3 sequences, roughly 43% recorded once. The CDR3 contains 17 residues. Trimming cost V 1 base and J 8 bases; bases outside gene matches: 9. The germline gives CDR1 SGHVS, CDR2 FNYEAQ. General study results and limits: Long-lived donors had more naive CD4+ cells and higher diversity than aged donors.

The chain employs TRBV7-6 and TRBJ2-1; 12 bases fit TRBD2. This clonotype originated in a woman between 18 and 30 years old in good health. Sequencing was performed on blood. The CDR3 here is CASSLERLAGEAYEQFF. The CDR3 region has the DNA TGTGCCAGCAGCTTAGAAAGACTAGCGGGAGAAGCTTATGAGCAGTTCTTC.